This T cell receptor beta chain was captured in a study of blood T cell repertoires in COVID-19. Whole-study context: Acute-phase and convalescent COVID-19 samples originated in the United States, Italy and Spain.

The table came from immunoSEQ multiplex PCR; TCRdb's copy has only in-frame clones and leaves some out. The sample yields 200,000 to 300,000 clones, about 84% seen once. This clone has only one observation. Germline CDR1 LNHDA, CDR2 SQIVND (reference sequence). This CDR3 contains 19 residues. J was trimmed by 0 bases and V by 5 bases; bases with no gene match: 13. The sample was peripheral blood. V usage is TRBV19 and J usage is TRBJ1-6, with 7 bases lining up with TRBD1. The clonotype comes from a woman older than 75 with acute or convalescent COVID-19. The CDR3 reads CASSSFGTELTSYNSPLHF. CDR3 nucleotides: TGTGCCAGTAGTTCATTCGGGACAGAACTTACCTCCTATAATTCACCCCTCCACTTT.